This T cell receptor beta chain was recovered during a study of blood T cell repertoires in COVID-19 (dated by TCRdb to 2019 to 2021). General notes on the study: Samples from collaborators originated in the United States, Italy and Spain and spanned both the acute and convalescent phases of COVID-19. Where HLA class I and class II types were available, the types were taken from metadata supplied by the sample provider, not from assay-based typing. The material from the prospective study consisted of cDNA or gDNA derived from T cells, B-cell-depleted T cells, or PBMCs. Sample metadata almost always included a de-identified subject ID, COVID-19 status, age in years and sex. Samples were obtained from the ongoing ImmuneRACE study (first 160 participants) and from 1,000 to 1,500 subjects provided by 6 global collaborators. The repertoires were released in a freely available public database intended as a resource for research on the immune response to SARS-CoV-2. Subjects who had been exposed to COVID-19, were actively infected with it, or had recovered from it provided the deeply sampled blood TCRbeta repertoires that made up the dataset. The paper as a whole reports these results and caveats: Clinical and demographic metadata were provided uncurated, with the amount varying by source and participant.

This clone was observed a few times. Its target antigen remains unknown. Base qualities are not provided; no much larger clone lies one nucleotide away. V sheds 3 bases and J sheds 4 bases, leaving 12 bases between their ends. The CDR3 measures 14 amino acids from cysteine to phenylalanine. Only the CDR3 region is kept as DNA, spanning 42 bases read in frame from base 1. CDR1 and CDR2, per the germline V gene, are SNHLY and FYNNEI. The immunoSEQ Assay, a bias-controlled multiplex PCR, was used to amplify TCRbeta CDR3 regions from genomic DNA. The published analysis was carried out like this. Within the assay, amplification of reference gene primers was used to estimate how many nucleated cells each sample contained. To quantify the absolute abundance of each unique TCRbeta CDR3 rearrangement, sequence reads were collapsed and filtered. For each sample, productive Simpson clonality was calculated by taking the square root of Simpson's diversity index across productive rearrangements. TCRdb mirrors the immuneACCESS table, restricted to in-frame sequences. Some clones are absent from its copies; in checked studies, under half trace to an unresolved V gene, and the reason for the others is unknown. V and J calls plus clone size are reproduced from that table; the DNA served to infer D and trimming. The sample table contains about 120,000 clones; only one count was recorded for around 90% of them. The ten largest make up under 4.5% of the sample.

One collaborating source in Seattle enrolled patients during active infection and followed them longitudinally through the course of disease. The collaborating institutions used their own protocols to collect whole blood in K2EDTA tubes. For TCRbeta analysis, collaborators shipped samples in one of three forms: frozen whole blood, isolated PBMCs, or DNA extracted from either of those sample types. Material: peripheral blood. This receptor chain uses TRBV2 and TRBJ1-1; the D gene remains uncertain. This TCR was recovered from a woman in her sixties with COVID-19, enrolled during active disease. Here the CDR3 is given as CASSDSLGSTEAFF. The bases are TGTGCCAGCAGTGACAGTCTCGGGTCCACTGAAGCTTTCTTT.